This T cell receptor beta chain was obtained from a study of OX40 agonist ivuxolimab in advanced cancers. Findings of the study overall: In general, CD8+ T cells held more expanded clones than CD4+ did, on average.

On this clone: Its antigen is undetermined.

TCRdb keeps only in-frame clones here, not all; method: immunoSEQ multiplex PCR. The sample lists under 30,000 clones; more than 65% were seen once. Trimming took 3 bases from V and 2 from J, leaving 21 bases between them. The V gene's germline CDR1 is SEHNR and CDR2 FQNEAQ (reference sequence). The CDR3 consists of 18 residues. The timepoints at which blood was sampled were baseline, cycle 4 day 1, and cycle 7 day 1. The clonotype originates from an adult with an advanced solid tumor such as melanoma, head and neck, liver or kidney cancer. This rearrangement joins TRBV7-9 to TRBJ2-3; D perhaps matches TRBD2 (6 bases). The source material was CD4+ or CD8+ T cells sorted from blood, sampled in a trial of the OX40 agonist ivuxolimab. The CDR3 region is CASSFQSLGGIHTDTQYF. The CDR3 nucleotides are TGTGCCAGCAGCTTTCAGTCCTTGGGGGGAATACACACAGATACGCAGTATTTT. The variable domain in full, completed from reference TRBV7-9 and TRBJ2-3, reads DTGVSQNPRHKITKRGQNVTFRCDPISEHNRLYWYRQTLGQGPEFLTYFQNEAQLEKSRLLSDRFSAERPKGSFSTLEIQRTEQGDSAMYLCASSFQSLGGIHTDTQYFGPGTRLTVL.